This entry lists 10 T cell receptor beta chains sequenced from one sample in a study of human T cells and chemical hapten exposure. This sample's time point: pre-sensitization, week 0. Documented treatment: therapeutic diphenylcyclopropenone sensitization with weekly scalp DPC. From the RACE reads, TCRdb called clonotypes with MiXCR, one entry per CDR3 protein. The data contain fewer than 200,000 distinct CDR3 sequences, around 30% of them singletons. The sequences come from whole blood, collected in connection with sensitization to the hapten diphenylcyclopropenone (DPC). All receptors come from a woman in her twenties or thirties with alopecia areata. Some clones in this sample may be carry-over from other donors' samples.

This clonotype came up a few times. The chain joins TRBV28 to TRBJ2-5, with 9 bases that match TRBD1. Trimming at V came to 5 bases and at J to 7 bases, leaving 14 bases not matched to a gene. The CDR3 extends over 16 amino acids. Germline assignment: CDR1 MDHEN and CDR2 SYDVKM. The CDR3 DNA reads TGTGCCAGCAGTGGGGGGGGACAGGGCCAGTGGAGGACCCAGTACTTC. As protein: CASSGGGQGQWRTQYF.

This chain links TRBV18 with TRBJ1-1, with TRBD1 matching 8 bases. The trim removed 2 bases at V and 6 bases at J, leaving 8 bases unmatched. Germline CDR1 is KGHSH and CDR2 is LQKENI. The CDR3 runs to 15 residues. The CDR3 protein is CASSPSRDRYSEAFF. The CDR3 DNA is TGTGCCAGCTCACCAAGCCGGGACAGGTACTCTGAAGCTTTCTTT.

This chain uses TRBV2 with TRBJ1-1; D gene ambiguous. The CDR3 extends over 13 amino acids. The V gene lost 5 bases and the J gene lost 1 base, with 8 bases spanning the gap. Germline CDR1 is SNHLY and CDR2 is FYNNEI. CDR3 protein: CASSQTTNTEAFF. DNA of the CDR3: TGTGCCAGCAGTCAGACAACGAACACTGAAGCTTTCTTT.

This clonotype was found a few times. This chain links TRBV10-3 with TRBJ1-6, with D unclear. This CDR3 is built from 14 residues. The ends were cut back, 3 bases at V and 5 bases at J, with 8 bases in the middle. The germline CDR1 and CDR2 sequences are ENHRY and SYGVKD. CDR3 DNA: TGTGCCATCAGTGACCAGGTGGATAATTCACCCCTCCACTTT. Its protein product is CAISDQVDNSPLHF.

The chain employs TRBV29-1 and TRBJ2-5; a possible D gene is TRBD1 (5 bases). Per germline, CDR1 SQVTM and CDR2 ANQGSEA. Trimming removed 4 bases at V and 2 bases at J, with 11 bases between. The CDR3 covers 13 residues. This chain's CDR3 is CSVAPTVQETQYF. CDR3 DNA sequence: TGCAGCGTTGCGCCGACAGTTCAAGAGACCCAGTACTTC. Together with reference TRBV29-1 and TRBJ2-5, the CDR3 gives the full variable domain: SAVISQKPSRDICQRGTSLTIQCQVDSQVTMMFWYRQQPGQSLTLIATANQGSEATYESGFVIDKFPISRPNLTFSTLTVSNMSPEDSSIYLCSVAPTVQETQYFGPGTRLLVL.

This clonotype was observed a handful of times. The chain recombines TRBV12-3 or TRBV12-4 with TRBJ1-5; a weak D match, TRBD1 (5 bases). V lost 4 bases, J lost 1 base, and 14 bases lay in between. The CDR3 spans 16 residues. The CDR3, as DNA: TGTGCCAGCAGTTCGGACAAGGAGGGGAGCAATCAGCCCCAGCATTTT. It encodes CASSSDKEGSNQPQHF.

The rearrangement joins TRBV7-2 to TRBJ2-1; D may be TRBD1 or TRBD2 (5 bases each). The CDR3 is 13 amino acids. Germline V gene lookup returns CDR1 SGHTA and CDR2 FQGNSA. The V and J ends lost 6 bases and 4 bases respectively, with 10 bases between them. In nucleotides, the CDR3 is TGTGCCAGCAGTCCGAGGGGTTACAATGAGCAGTTCTTC. Translated, it gives CASSPRGYNEQFF.

In its sample, this clonotype was seen a few times. This sequence joins TRBV28 and TRBJ1-2; the D is unclear. Per germline, CDR1 MDHEN and CDR2 SYDVKM. This CDR3 has 15 residues. V lost 5 bases and J 4 bases, leaving 17 bases between the germline ends. The CDR3, as DNA: TGTGCCAGCAGTATGACACATTCTCCTAGCTATGGCTACACCTTC. The encoded protein is CASSMTHSPSYGYTF.

This chain connects TRBV30 to TRBJ1-1, with TRBD1 as a possible D gene (5 bases). CDR3 length equals 13 residues. Germline CDR1 GTSNPN, CDR2 SVGIG (reference sequence). V dropped 5 bases and J dropped 1 base, with 11 bases sitting between them. CDR3 bases: TGTGCCTGGGGGAACGGGGCGAACACTGAAGCTTTCTTT. Translating it yields CAWGNGANTEAFF.

This clonotype was detected only a few times. The J gene is TRBJ2-5, the V gene TRBV18, with D uncertain. In germline, CDR1 is KGHSH, CDR2 LQKENI. The CDR3 contains 15 residues. V was clipped by 0 bases and J by 4 bases, with 12 bases between them. As DNA, the CDR3 is TGTGCCAGCTCACCACCAACAAGGAATGGAGAGACCCAGTACTTC. This codes for CASSPPTRNGETQYF.